The clone carrying this T cell receptor beta chain has just one count. Trimming left V 3 bases short and J 2 bases short, with 16 bases between. CDR3 length: 16 amino acids. The record originates from a study of blood T cells in healthy people across ages. Primed by a sample-barcoded 5' primer and a J-beta primer mix, a second PCR proceeded for about 7 to 11 cycles. TCRdb re-called the 5' RACE reads with MiXCR, one entry per CDR3 protein. The sample consists of around 1,700,000 distinct CDR3 sequences, about 28% of them appearing once. This TCR was recovered from a woman younger than 45 in good health. Material for sequencing was blood. The rearrangement uses TRBV12-3 or TRBV12-4 and TRBJ1-2, with D uncertain. The CDR3 here is CASSLRFSIPNYGYTF. The CDR3, as DNA: TGTGCCAGCAGTTTGAGATTTTCAATCCCGAACTATGGCTACACCTTC.